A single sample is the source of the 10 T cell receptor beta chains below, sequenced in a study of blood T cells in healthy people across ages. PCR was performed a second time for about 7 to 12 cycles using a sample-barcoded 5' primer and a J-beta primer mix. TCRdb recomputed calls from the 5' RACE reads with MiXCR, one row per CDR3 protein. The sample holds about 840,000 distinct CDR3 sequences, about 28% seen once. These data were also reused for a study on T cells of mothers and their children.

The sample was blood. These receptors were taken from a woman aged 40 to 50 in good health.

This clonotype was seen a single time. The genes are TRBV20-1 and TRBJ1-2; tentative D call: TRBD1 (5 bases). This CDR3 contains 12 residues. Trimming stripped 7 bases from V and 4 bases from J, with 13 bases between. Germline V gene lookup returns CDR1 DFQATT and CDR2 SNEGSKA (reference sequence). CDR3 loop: CSGWGTFYGYTF. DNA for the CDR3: TGCAGTGGATGGGGGACTTTCTATGGCTACACCTTC.

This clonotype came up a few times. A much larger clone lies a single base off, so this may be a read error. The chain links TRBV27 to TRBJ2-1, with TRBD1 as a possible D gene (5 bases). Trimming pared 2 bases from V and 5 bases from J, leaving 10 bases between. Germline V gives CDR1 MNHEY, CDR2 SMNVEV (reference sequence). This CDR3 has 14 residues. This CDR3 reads CASSLTTANNEQFF. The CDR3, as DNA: TGTGCCAGCAGTTTAACGACAGCTAACAATGAGCAGTTCTTC.

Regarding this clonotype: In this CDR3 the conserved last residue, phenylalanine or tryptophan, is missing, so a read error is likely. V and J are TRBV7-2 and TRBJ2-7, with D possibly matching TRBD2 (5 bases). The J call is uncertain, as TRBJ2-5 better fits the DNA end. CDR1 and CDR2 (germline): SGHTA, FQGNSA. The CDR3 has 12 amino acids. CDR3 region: CASSPVRGTQYS. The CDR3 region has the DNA TGTGCCAGCAGCCCGGTTCGGGGGACCCAGTACTCC.

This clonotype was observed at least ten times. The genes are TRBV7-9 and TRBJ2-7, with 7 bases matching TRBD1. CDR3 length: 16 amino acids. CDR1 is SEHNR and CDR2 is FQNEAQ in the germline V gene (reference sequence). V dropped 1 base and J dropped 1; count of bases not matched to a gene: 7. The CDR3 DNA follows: TGTGCCAGCAGCTTAGGCTCTCTGGACAGGTCCTACGAGCAGTACTTC. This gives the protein CASSLGSLDRSYEQYF.

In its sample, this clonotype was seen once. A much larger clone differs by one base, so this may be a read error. CDR3 amino acids: CASRPGTGNNEQFF. The CDR3 nucleotides are TGTGCCAGCAGGCCTGGGACAGGGAACAATGAGCAGTTCTTC. The chain links TRBV27 to TRBJ2-1; 9 bases align to TRBD1. Germline V gives CDR1 MNHEY, CDR2 SMNVEV (reference sequence). Trimming cost V 6 bases and J 5 bases; bases outside gene matches: 5. The CDR3 extends over 14 amino acids.

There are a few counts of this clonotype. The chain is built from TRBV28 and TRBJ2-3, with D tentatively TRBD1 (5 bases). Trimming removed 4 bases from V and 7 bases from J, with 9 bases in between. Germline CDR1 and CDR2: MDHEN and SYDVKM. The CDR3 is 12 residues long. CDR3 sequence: CASSSGWNTQYF. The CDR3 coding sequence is TGTGCCAGCAGTTCAGGGTGGAATACGCAGTATTTT.

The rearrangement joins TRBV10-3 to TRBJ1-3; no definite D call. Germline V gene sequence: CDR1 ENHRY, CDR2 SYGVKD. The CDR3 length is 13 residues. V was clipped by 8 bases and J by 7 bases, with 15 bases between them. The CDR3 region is CAILETPKNTIYF. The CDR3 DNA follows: TGTGCCATCCTTGAGACCCCGAAGAACACCATATATTTT.

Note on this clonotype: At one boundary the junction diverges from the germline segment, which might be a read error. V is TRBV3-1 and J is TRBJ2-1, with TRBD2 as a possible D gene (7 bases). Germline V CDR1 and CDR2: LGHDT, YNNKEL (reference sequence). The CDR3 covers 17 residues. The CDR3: CASNQGAGGLGFNEQFF. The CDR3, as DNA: TGTGCCAGCAACCAAGGGGCCGGGGGGCTGGGGTTCAATGAGCAGTTCTTC.

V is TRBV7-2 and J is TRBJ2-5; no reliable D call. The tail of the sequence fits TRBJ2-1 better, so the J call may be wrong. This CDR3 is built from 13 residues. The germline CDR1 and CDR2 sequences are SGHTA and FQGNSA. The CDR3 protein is CASSSYTGNEQFF. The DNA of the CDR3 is TGTGCCAGCAGCTCGTATACCGGCAATGAGCAGTTCTTC.

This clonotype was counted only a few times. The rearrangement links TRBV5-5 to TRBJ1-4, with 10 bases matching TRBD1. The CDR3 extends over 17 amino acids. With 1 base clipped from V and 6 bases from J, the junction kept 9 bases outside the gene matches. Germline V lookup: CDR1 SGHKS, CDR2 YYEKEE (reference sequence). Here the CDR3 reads CASSLSSGGTGDEKLFF. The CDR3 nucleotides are TGTGCCAGCAGCTTGAGTTCCGGAGGGACAGGGGATGAAAAACTGTTTTTT. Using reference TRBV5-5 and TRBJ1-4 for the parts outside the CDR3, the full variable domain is DAGVTQSPTHLIKTRGQQVTLRCSPISGHKSVSWYQQVLGQGPQFIFQYYEKEERGRGNFPDRFSARQFPNYSSELNVNALLLGDSALYLCASSLSSGGTGDEKLFFGSGTQLSVL.